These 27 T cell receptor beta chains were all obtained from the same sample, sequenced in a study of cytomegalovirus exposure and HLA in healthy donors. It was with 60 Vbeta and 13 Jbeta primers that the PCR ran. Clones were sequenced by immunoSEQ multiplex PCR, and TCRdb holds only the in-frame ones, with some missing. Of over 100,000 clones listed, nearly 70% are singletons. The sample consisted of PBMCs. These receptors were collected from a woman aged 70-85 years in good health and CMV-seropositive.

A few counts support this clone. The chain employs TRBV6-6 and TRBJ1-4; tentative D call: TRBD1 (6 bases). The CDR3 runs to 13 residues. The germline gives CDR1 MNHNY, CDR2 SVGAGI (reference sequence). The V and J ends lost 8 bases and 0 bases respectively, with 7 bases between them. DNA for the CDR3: TGTGCCAGCGGACAGCCAACTAATGAAAAACTGTTTTTT. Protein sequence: CASGQPTNEKLFF.

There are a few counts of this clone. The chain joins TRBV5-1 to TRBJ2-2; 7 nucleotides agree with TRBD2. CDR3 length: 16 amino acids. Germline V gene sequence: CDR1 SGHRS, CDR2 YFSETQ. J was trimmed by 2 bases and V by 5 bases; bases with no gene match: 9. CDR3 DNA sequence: TGCGCCAGCAGTCGTCAGGGAGGGAGAAACACCGGGGAGCTGTTTTTT. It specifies CASSRQGGRNTGELFF.

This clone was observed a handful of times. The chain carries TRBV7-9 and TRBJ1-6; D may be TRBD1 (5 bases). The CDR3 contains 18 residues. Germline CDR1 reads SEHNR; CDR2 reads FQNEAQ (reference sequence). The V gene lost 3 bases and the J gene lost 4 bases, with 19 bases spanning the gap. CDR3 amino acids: CASSFRNRTQIYNSPLHF. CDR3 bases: TGTGCCAGCAGCTTCAGGAATCGGACACAGATTTATAATTCACCCCTCCACTTT.

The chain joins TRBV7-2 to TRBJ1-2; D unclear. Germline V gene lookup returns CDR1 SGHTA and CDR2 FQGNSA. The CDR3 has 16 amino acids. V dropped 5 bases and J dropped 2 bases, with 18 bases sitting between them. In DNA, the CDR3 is TGTGCCAGCAGCCTTAGCGCGAGTTCAACCAACTATGGCTACACCTTC. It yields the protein CASSLSASSTNYGYTF.

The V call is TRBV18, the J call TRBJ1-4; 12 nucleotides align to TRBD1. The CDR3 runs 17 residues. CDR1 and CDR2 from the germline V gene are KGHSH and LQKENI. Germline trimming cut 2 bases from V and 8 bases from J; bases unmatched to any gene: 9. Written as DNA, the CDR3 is TGTGCCAGCTCACCATCCGGGACAGGGGGCGCGTACGAAAAACTGTTTTTT. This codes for CASSPSGTGGAYEKLFF.

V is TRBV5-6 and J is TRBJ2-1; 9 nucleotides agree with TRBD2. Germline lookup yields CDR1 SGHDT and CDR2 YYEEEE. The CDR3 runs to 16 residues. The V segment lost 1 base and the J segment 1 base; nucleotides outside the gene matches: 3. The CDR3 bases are TGTGCCAGCAGCTTGTTAGCGGGGGTATCCTACAATGAGCAGTTCTTC. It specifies CASSLLAGVSYNEQFF.

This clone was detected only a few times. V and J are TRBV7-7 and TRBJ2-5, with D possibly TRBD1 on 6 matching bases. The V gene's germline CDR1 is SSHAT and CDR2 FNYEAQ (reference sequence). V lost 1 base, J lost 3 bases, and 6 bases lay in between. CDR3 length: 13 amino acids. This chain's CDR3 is CASSLDREETQYF. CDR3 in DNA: TGTGCCAGCAGCTTAGACAGGGAAGAGACCCAGTACTTC.

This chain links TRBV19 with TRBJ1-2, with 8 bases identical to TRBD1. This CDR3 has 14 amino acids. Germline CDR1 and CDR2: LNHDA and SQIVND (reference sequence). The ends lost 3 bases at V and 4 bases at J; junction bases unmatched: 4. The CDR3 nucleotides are TGTGCCAGTAGTATGGGGGACAGGCTCTATGGCTACACCTTC. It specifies CASSMGDRLYGYTF. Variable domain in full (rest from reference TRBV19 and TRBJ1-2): DGGITQSPKYLFRKEGQNVTLSCEQNLNHDAMYWYRQDPGQGLRLIYYSQIVNDFQKGDIAEGYSVSREKKESFPLTVTSAQKNPTAFYLCASSMGDRLYGYTFGSGTRLTVV.

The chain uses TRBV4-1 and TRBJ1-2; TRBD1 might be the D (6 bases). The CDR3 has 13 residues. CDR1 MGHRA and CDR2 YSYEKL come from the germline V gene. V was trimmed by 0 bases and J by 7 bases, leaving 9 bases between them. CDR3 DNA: TGCGCCAGCAGCCAAGAGCACAGGGCTGGCTACACCTTC. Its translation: CASSQEHRAGYTF.

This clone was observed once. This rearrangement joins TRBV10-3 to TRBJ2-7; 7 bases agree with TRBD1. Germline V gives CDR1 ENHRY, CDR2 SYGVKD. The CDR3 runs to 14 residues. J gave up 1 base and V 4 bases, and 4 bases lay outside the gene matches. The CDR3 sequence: CAISGTGKSYEQYF. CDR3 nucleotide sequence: TGTGCCATCAGTGGGACAGGCAAATCCTACGAGCAGTACTTC.

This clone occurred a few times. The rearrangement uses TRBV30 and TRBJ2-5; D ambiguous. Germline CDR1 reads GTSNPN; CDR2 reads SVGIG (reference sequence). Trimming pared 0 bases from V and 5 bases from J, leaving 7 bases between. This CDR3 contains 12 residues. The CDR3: CAWSVSGETQYF. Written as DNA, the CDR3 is TGTGCCTGGAGTGTATCCGGGGAGACCCAGTACTTC.

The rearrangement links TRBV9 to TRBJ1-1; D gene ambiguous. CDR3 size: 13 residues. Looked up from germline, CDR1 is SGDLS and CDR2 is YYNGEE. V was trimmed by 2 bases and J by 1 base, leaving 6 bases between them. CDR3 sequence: CASSVAGNTEAFF. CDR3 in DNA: TGTGCCAGCAGCGTTGCAGGGAACACTGAAGCTTTCTTT.

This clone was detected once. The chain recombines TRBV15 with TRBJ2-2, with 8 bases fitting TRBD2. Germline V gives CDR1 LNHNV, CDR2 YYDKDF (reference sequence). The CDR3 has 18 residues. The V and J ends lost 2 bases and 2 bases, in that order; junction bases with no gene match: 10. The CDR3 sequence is CATSRPQGSGGNTGELFF. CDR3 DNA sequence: TGTGCCACCAGCAGACCTCAAGGGAGCGGGGGTAACACCGGGGAGCTGTTTTTT.

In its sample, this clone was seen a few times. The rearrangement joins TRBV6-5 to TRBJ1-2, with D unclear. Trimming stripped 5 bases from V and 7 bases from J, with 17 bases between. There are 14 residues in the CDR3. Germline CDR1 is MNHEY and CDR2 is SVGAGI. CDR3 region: CASSLPPPGGGYTF. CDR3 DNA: TGTGCCAGCAGTCTCCCTCCGCCGGGAGGTGGCTACACCTTC.

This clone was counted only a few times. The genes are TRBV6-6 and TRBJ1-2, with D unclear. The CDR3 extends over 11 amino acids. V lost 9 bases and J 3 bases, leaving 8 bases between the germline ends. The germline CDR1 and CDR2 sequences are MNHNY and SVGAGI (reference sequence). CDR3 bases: TGTGCCAGTTTTCGGGACTATGGCTACACCTTC. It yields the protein CASFRDYGYTF.

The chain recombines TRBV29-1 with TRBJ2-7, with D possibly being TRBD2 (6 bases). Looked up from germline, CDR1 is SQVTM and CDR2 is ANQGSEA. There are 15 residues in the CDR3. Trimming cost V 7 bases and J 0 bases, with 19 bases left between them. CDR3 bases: TGCAGCGCCGCGGGGAGGCAGGGCTCCTCCTACGAGCAGTACTTC. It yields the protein CSAAGRQGSSYEQYF.

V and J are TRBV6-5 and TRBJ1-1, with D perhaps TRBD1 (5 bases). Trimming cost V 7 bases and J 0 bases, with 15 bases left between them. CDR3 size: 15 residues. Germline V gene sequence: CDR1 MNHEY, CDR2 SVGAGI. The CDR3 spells CASTTGGGMNTEAFF. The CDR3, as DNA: TGTGCCAGCACCACCGGCGGGGGTATGAACACTGAAGCTTTCTTT.

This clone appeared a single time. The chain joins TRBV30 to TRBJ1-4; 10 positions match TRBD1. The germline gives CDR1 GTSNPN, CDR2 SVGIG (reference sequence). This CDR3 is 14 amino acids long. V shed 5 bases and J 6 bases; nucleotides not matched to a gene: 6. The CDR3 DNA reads TGTGCCTGGGCTGTCGGACAGGGGGATGAAAAACTGTTTTTT. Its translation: CAWAVGQGDEKLFF.

In DNA form, the CDR3 reads TGTGCCAGCAGCTTCCAACTCAGGGTTGAGCAGTTCTTC. Its protein is CASSFQLRVEQFF. V gene TRBV11-2 combines with J gene TRBJ2-1; possible D gene TRBD1, 5 bases. V lost 3 bases and J lost 9, with 12 bases in between. There are 13 residues in the CDR3. Germline V CDR1 and CDR2: SGHAT, FQNNGV.

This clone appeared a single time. This CDR3 is CASSVQGAAGELFF. CDR3 coding DNA: TGTGCCAGCAGCGTACAGGGCGCCGCCGGGGAGCTGTTTTTT. The rearrangement uses TRBV7-9 and TRBJ2-2; a possible D gene is TRBD1 (6 bases). The CDR3 is made up of 14 amino acids. The germline V gene has CDR1 SEHNR and CDR2 FQNEAQ (reference sequence). Trimming stripped 5 bases from V and 6 bases from J, with 13 bases between.

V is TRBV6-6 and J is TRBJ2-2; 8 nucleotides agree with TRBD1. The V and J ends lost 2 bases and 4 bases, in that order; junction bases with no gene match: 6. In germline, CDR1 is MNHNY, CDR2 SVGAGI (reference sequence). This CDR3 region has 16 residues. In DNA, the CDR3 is TGTGCCAGCAGTTACGGGCGGGACAGGCGCACCGGGGAGCTGTTTTTT. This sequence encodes CASSYGRDRRTGELFF.

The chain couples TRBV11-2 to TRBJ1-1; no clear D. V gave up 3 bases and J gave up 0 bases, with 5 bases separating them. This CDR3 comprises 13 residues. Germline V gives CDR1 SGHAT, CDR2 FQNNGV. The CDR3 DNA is TGTGCCAGCAGCTTCCTATTGAACACTGAAGCTTTCTTT. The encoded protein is CASSFLLNTEAFF.

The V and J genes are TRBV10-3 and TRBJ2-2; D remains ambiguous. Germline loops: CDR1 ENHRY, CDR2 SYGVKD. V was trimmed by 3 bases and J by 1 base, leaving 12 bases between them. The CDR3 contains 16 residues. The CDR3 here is CAISDSGSLNTGELFF. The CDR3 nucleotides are TGTGCCATCAGTGATTCAGGTTCACTGAACACCGGGGAGCTGTTTTTT.

Here the CDR3 reads CASSTRTGAGNNEKLFF. CDR3 DNA sequence: TGTGCCAGCAGTACCCGGACAGGGGCAGGGAATAATGAAAAACTGTTTTTT. The chain has TRBV27 and TRBJ1-4, with 9 bases lining up with TRBD1. The CDR3 sequence is 17 residues long. The germline V gene encodes CDR1 MNHEY and CDR2 SMNVEV (reference sequence). V shed 5 bases and J 4 bases; nucleotides not matched to a gene: 11.

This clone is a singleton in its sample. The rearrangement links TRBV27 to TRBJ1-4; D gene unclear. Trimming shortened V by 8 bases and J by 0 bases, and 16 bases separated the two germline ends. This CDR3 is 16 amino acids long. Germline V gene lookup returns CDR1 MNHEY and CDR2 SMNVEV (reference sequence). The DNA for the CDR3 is TGTGCCAGCCGATTGAAGCCGGGTCCAACTAATGAAAAACTGTTTTTT. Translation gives CASRLKPGPTNEKLFF.

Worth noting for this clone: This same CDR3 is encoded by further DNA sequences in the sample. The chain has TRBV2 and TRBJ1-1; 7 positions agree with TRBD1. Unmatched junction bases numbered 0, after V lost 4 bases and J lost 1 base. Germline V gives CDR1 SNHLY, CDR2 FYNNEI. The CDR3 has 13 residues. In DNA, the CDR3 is TGTGCCAGCAGTGGACAGGGGAACACTGAAGCTTTCTTT. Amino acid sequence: CASSGQGNTEAFF.

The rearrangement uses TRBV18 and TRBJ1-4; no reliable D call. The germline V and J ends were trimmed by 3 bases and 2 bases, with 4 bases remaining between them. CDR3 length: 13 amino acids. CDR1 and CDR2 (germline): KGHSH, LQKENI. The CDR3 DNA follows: TGTGCCAGCTCACCTAATACTAATGAAAAACTGTTTTTT. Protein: CASSPNTNEKLFF.